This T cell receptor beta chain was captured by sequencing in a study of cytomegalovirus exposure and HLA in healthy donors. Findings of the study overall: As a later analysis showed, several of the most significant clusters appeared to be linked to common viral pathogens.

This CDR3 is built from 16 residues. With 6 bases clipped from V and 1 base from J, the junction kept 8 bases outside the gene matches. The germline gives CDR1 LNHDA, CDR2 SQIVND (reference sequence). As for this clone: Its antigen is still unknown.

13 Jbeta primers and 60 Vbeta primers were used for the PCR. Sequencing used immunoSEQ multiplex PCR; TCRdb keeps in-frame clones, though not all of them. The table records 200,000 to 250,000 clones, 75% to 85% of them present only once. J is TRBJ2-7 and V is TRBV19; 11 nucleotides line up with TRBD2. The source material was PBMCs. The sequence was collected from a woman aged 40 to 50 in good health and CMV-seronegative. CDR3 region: CASRVAGGPNSYEQYF. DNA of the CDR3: TGTGCCAGTAGAGTAGCGGGAGGGCCGAATTCCTACGAGCAGTACTTC.